The 4 T cell receptor beta chains below were found in one sample sequenced in a study of blood T cells in healthy people across ages. The authors ran a second PCR of about 7 to 11 cycles using a sample-barcoded 5' primer and a J-beta primer mix. TCRdb analysed the 5' RACE reads with MiXCR anew, one entry per CDR3 protein. The data hold around 1.7 million distinct CDR3 sequences, with roughly 30% observed a single time. The sample consisted of blood. The receptors stem from a young woman in good health.

This clonotype was observed a few times. The gene calls are TRBV2 and TRBJ1-2; 8 nucleotides line up with TRBD1. V was clipped by 8 bases and J by 4 bases; unmatched bases: 6. Germline lookup yields CDR1 SNHLY and CDR2 FYNNEI. The CDR3 covers 13 residues. CDR3 protein: CASFQGAGYGYTF. The CDR3 DNA sequence: TGTGCCAGCTTTCAGGGGGCCGGCTATGGCTACACCTTC.

A single count supports this clonotype. V usage is TRBV7-2 and J usage is TRBJ2-2; D gene unclear. Germline lookup yields CDR1 SGHTA and CDR2 FQGNSA. Trimming took off 3 bases at V and 4 bases at J, with 9 bases between the two ends. The CDR3 has 14 amino acids. DNA for the CDR3: TGTGCCAGCAGCTTGGGCTTACCCACCGGGGAGCTGTTTTTT. It codes for CASSLGLPTGELFF.

The rearrangement uses TRBV20-1 and TRBJ2-2, with TRBD2 as a possible D gene (8 bases). V was clipped by 2 bases and J by 1 base, with 14 bases between them. Germline V gene data show CDR1 as DFQATT and CDR2 as SNEGSKA (reference sequence). The CDR3 length is 16 residues. The CDR3: CSARRGLAGNTGELFF. DNA for the CDR3: TGCAGTGCTAGAAGGGGGCTAGCGGGGAACACCGGGGAGCTGTTTTTT.

Turning to this clonotype: At one of its ends the junction is not consistent with the germline gene, which may arise from a read error. CDR3 in DNA: TGCGCCAGCAGCTTGGCGGGACTCTCTATTCAGTGCTTC. This sequence encodes CASSLAGLSIQCF. V usage is TRBV5-1 and J usage is TRBJ2-4, with TRBD2 as a possible D gene (6 bases). The CDR3 runs 13 residues. Germline V gene sequence: CDR1 SGHRS, CDR2 YFSETQ.